These T cell receptor beta chains were read from a single sample in a study of blood T cell repertoires in COVID-19. Measured with immunoSEQ multiplex PCR; TCRdb has only the in-frame clones, and not every one. The table shows 200,000 or so clones, with 86% occurring only once. The sequencing input was peripheral blood. The receptors were gathered from a man aged 50-60 years with acute or convalescent COVID-19. Each CDR3 is given with its conserved first and last residue. Each record gives: D gene, V gene, J gene, clone size, CDR3 DNA, CDR3 protein. The D gene is left open where the match is weak. Size is omitted from some rows. Given values are once, few, many or a class for expanded clones.

d_gene: TRBD1; v_gene: TRBV2; j_gene: TRBJ2-2; abundance: .; CDR3nt: TGTGCCAGCAATCGACAGGGGAACACCGGGGAGCTGTTTTTT; CDR3aa: CASNRQGNTGELFF
d_gene: .; v_gene: TRBV6-6; j_gene: TRBJ1-2; abundance: .; CDR3nt: TGTGCCAGCAGTTACGGCGGAAACGGCTACACCTTC; CDR3aa: CASSYGGNGYTF
d_gene: .; v_gene: TRBV12-3/TRBV12-4; j_gene: TRBJ1-1; abundance: few; CDR3nt: TGTGCCAGCACTACCCAGGACACTGAAGCTTTCTTT; CDR3aa: CASTTQDTEAFF
d_gene: .; v_gene: TRBV10-1; j_gene: TRBJ1-5; abundance: .; CDR3nt: TGCGCCAGCAGCGGGGGGACACGTAGCAATCAGCCCCAGCATTTT; CDR3aa: CASSGGTRSNQPQHF
d_gene: .; v_gene: TRBV3-1/TRBV3-2; j_gene: TRBJ1-1; abundance: .; CDR3nt: TGTGCCAGCAGCCAACACGGCGGGACTGAAGCTTTCTTT; CDR3aa: CASSQHGGTEAFF
d_gene: TRBD1; v_gene: TRBV5-1; j_gene: TRBJ2-7; abundance: .; CDR3nt: TGCGCCAGCGGTACCGGGACAGGGGAGTACGAGCAGTACTTC; CDR3aa: CASGTGTGEYEQYF
d_gene: TRBD2; v_gene: TRBV30; j_gene: TRBJ2-2; abundance: many; CDR3nt: TGTGCCTGGAATAGGGGACACCGACTAGCGGCTAACGGGGAGCTGTTTTTT; CDR3aa: CAWNRGHRLAANGELFF
d_gene: .; v_gene: TRBV15; j_gene: TRBJ1-2; abundance: .; CDR3nt: TGTGCCACCAGCAGAGATCAACAGGTTGGAATCTACGGCGGCTACACCTTC; CDR3aa: CATSRDQQVGIYGGYTF
d_gene: TRBD2; v_gene: TRBV19; j_gene: TRBJ2-7; abundance: .; CDR3nt: TGTGCCAGTACCCCGTCGGGGCGTAGCGGGGGTTACGAGCAGTACTTC; CDR3aa: CASTPSGRSGGYEQYF
d_gene: TRBD1; v_gene: TRBV6-5; j_gene: TRBJ2-3; abundance: .; CDR3nt: TGTGCCAGCAGGCTACAGGGGGCGGCAGATACGCAGTATTTT; CDR3aa: CASRLQGAADTQYF
d_gene: .; v_gene: TRBV7-8; j_gene: TRBJ2-5; abundance: .; CDR3nt: TGTGCCAGCAGTTTCAGGGGCCCCCAAGAGACCCAGTACTTC; CDR3aa: CASSFRGPQETQYF
d_gene: .; v_gene: TRBV28; j_gene: TRBJ2-7; abundance: .; CDR3nt: TGTGCCAGCAGTTTAGGGGCGGGGCCCGCCTACGAGCAGTACTTC; CDR3aa: CASSLGAGPAYEQYF
d_gene: .; v_gene: TRBV13; j_gene: TRBJ1-4; abundance: .; CDR3nt: TGTGCCAGCAGCTTTAGGGGGGGCGCTAATGAAAAACTGTTTTTT; CDR3aa: CASSFRGGANEKLFF
d_gene: .; v_gene: TRBV19; j_gene: TRBJ1-1; abundance: .; CDR3nt: TGTGCCAGGTTGGGACACAGAGGATTAATGAACACTGAAGCTTTCTTT; CDR3aa: CARLGHRGLMNTEAFF
d_gene: .; v_gene: TRBV4-2; j_gene: TRBJ2-1; abundance: .; CDR3nt: TGTGCCAGCAGCCAAGGACGGGCAGGGGACAATGAGCAGTTCTTC; CDR3aa: CASSQGRAGDNEQFF
d_gene: .; v_gene: TRBV14; j_gene: TRBJ1-1; abundance: .; CDR3nt: TGTGCCAGCAGCAAAGTCCGGAACACTGAAGCTTTCTTT; CDR3aa: CASSKVRNTEAFF
d_gene: .; v_gene: TRBV11-2; j_gene: TRBJ2-1; abundance: once; CDR3nt: TGTGCCAGCAGCTTAGGGGACTGGAGGAATGAGCAGTTCTTC; CDR3aa: CASSLGDWRNEQFF
d_gene: TRBD1; v_gene: TRBV6-5; j_gene: TRBJ2-1; abundance: .; CDR3nt: TGTGCCAGCACACAGGGGGCCAAGAATGAGCAGTTCTTC; CDR3aa: CASTQGAKNEQFF
d_gene: .; v_gene: TRBV7-9; j_gene: TRBJ2-7; abundance: few; CDR3nt: TGTGCCAGCACCCGTCTAGAAACCTACGAGCAGTACTTC; CDR3aa: CASTRLETYEQYF
d_gene: .; v_gene: TRBV28; j_gene: TRBJ2-1; abundance: .; CDR3nt: TGTGCCAGCAGTTCAGGGCAACACGAGCAGTTCTTC; CDR3aa: CASSSGQHEQFF
d_gene: TRBD1; v_gene: TRBV7-2; j_gene: TRBJ1-6; abundance: once; CDR3nt: TGTGCCAGCGGTCCCGGGACAGGGGCCAGTGATTCACCCCTCCACTTT; CDR3aa: CASGPGTGASDSPLHF
d_gene: TRBD1; v_gene: TRBV2; j_gene: TRBJ2-5; abundance: .; CDR3nt: TGTGCCAGCAGTGTGCCCCAGGGGGCGGTGGGAGAGACCCAGTACTTC; CDR3aa: CASSVPQGAVGETQYF
d_gene: .; v_gene: TRBV11-1; j_gene: TRBJ2-3; abundance: few; CDR3nt: TGTGCCAGCAGCCCCCCCCCGGGCACAGATACGCAGTATTTT; CDR3aa: CASSPPPGTDTQYF
d_gene: TRBD1; v_gene: TRBV6-5; j_gene: TRBJ1-2; abundance: .; CDR3nt: TGTGCCAGCGGGGCAGGGGGTAACTATGGCTACACCTTC; CDR3aa: CASGAGGNYGYTF
d_gene: .; v_gene: TRBV7-9; j_gene: TRBJ1-1; abundance: .; CDR3nt: TGTGCCAGCAGCTTAGGGGCACCGCGGGTAGTAGCTTTCTTT; CDR3aa: CASSLGAPRVVAFF
d_gene: TRBD2; v_gene: TRBV7-9; j_gene: TRBJ2-2; abundance: .; CDR3nt: TGTGCCAGCAGACCATGGACTAGCGGGGTTTCCGGGGAGCTGTTTTTT; CDR3aa: CASRPWTSGVSGELFF
d_gene: TRBD1; v_gene: TRBV5-1; j_gene: TRBJ1-4; abundance: .; CDR3nt: TGCGCCAGCAGTATACCTCAGGGGGGAAATGAAAAACTGTTTTTT; CDR3aa: CASSIPQGGNEKLFF
d_gene: .; v_gene: TRBV30; j_gene: TRBJ1-3; abundance: .; CDR3nt: TGTGCCTGGAGAACAGCTATGACCTCTGGAAACACCATATATTTT; CDR3aa: CAWRTAMTSGNTIYF
d_gene: TRBD1; v_gene: TRBV7-3; j_gene: TRBJ2-6; abundance: .; CDR3nt: TGTGCCAGCAGCCCAAGGGGACAGGGGGCTTCTGGGGCCAACGTCCTGACTTTC; CDR3aa: CASSPRGQGASGANVLTF
d_gene: TRBD2; v_gene: TRBV10-3; j_gene: TRBJ2-1; abundance: .; CDR3nt: TGTGCCATCAGTGAGTCGACGGGGGGGGCCCCCCACAATGAGCAGTTCTTC; CDR3aa: CAISESTGGAPHNEQFF
d_gene: .; v_gene: TRBV7-3; j_gene: TRBJ2-1; abundance: .; CDR3nt: TGTGCCAGCAGCTTAAACCAGAACTCCTACAATGAGCAGTTCTTC; CDR3aa: CASSLNQNSYNEQFF
d_gene: .; v_gene: TRBV10-3; j_gene: TRBJ1-1; abundance: .; CDR3nt: TGTGCCATCAGTGACAGCGGGCGGGCGAGGAGCCAGAACACTGAAGCTTTCTTT; CDR3aa: CAISDSGRARSQNTEAFF
d_gene: .; v_gene: TRBV3-1/TRBV3-2; j_gene: TRBJ1-3; abundance: .; CDR3nt: TGTGCCAGCAGCCAAGGCGACTCAGGAAACACCATATATTTT; CDR3aa: CASSQGDSGNTIYF
d_gene: .; v_gene: TRBV5-1; j_gene: TRBJ1-3; abundance: .; CDR3nt: TGCGCCAGCAGCTATACGGTGGACAGTCGGCACGCTTCCCCCTTCTCTGGAAACACCATATATTTT; CDR3aa: CASSYTVDSRHASPFSGNTIYF
d_gene: .; v_gene: TRBV5-4; j_gene: TRBJ2-5; abundance: .; CDR3nt: TGTGCCAGCAGCTTGGGAAACAGGGTGGAGACCCAGTACTTC; CDR3aa: CASSLGNRVETQYF
d_gene: .; v_gene: TRBV6-6; j_gene: TRBJ1-5; abundance: .; CDR3nt: TGTGCCAGCAGTTACTCGGTACTCTTTAGCAATCAGCCCCAGCATTTT; CDR3aa: CASSYSVLFSNQPQHF
d_gene: TRBD1; v_gene: TRBV11-2; j_gene: TRBJ1-1; abundance: .; CDR3nt: TGTGCCAGCAGGGGAACGCGACAGGGGCTGAACACTGAAGCTTTCTTT; CDR3aa: CASRGTRQGLNTEAFF
d_gene: .; v_gene: TRBV9; j_gene: TRBJ2-5; abundance: once; CDR3nt: TGTGCCAGCAGCGTAGGTCCGCAAGAGACCCAGTACTTC; CDR3aa: CASSVGPQETQYF
d_gene: .; v_gene: TRBV2; j_gene: TRBJ1-2; abundance: .; CDR3nt: TGTGCCAGCAGCGTTTTACAGGGTCGATATGGCTACACCTTC; CDR3aa: CASSVLQGRYGYTF
d_gene: .; v_gene: TRBV4-1; j_gene: TRBJ1-5; abundance: .; CDR3nt: TGCGCCAGCAGCCAAGGGAGGACTTTTAATCAGCCCCAGCATTTT; CDR3aa: CASSQGRTFNQPQHF
d_gene: .; v_gene: TRBV5-1; j_gene: TRBJ1-1; abundance: .; CDR3nt: TGCGCCAGCAGCTTGTGGGGGCAGAACACTGAAGCTTTCTTT; CDR3aa: CASSLWGQNTEAFF
d_gene: .; v_gene: TRBV27; j_gene: TRBJ1-5; abundance: .; CDR3nt: TGTGCCAGCAGTTACTCAGGGTATTGGGGCAATCAGCCCCAGCATTTT; CDR3aa: CASSYSGYWGNQPQHF
d_gene: .; v_gene: TRBV25-1; j_gene: TRBJ2-7; abundance: .; CDR3nt: TGTGCCAGCAGAGCCATGTGGGCGCCCCACGAGCAGTACTTC; CDR3aa: CASRAMWAPHEQYF
d_gene: .; v_gene: TRBV2; j_gene: TRBJ1-5; abundance: .; CDR3nt: TGTGCCAGCAGCAAAGCGAGCCAGGGGAATCAGCCCCAGCATTTT; CDR3aa: CASSKASQGNQPQHF
d_gene: .; v_gene: TRBV2; j_gene: TRBJ1-1; abundance: .; CDR3nt: TGTGCCAGCAGGACATCCAACAGGGTGAACACTGAAGCTTTCTTT; CDR3aa: CASRTSNRVNTEAFF
d_gene: .; v_gene: TRBV28; j_gene: TRBJ2-7; abundance: many; CDR3nt: TGTGCCACTGGGCTTTCCTACGAGCAGTACTTC; CDR3aa: CATGLSYEQYF
d_gene: .; v_gene: TRBV18; j_gene: TRBJ2-5; abundance: once; CDR3nt: TGTGCCACCAGGGAACAGGCGAAAGAGACCCAGTACTTC; CDR3aa: CATREQAKETQYF
d_gene: .; v_gene: TRBV18; j_gene: TRBJ1-5; abundance: .; CDR3nt: TGTGCCAGCTCACCATCGGGGAAGCAGCCCCAGCATTTT; CDR3aa: CASSPSGKQPQHF